One and the same sample provided the 21 T cell receptor beta chains below, sequenced in a study of T cell changes during pregnancy in multiple sclerosis. Profiled with immunoSEQ multiplex PCR; TCRdb holds only in-frame clones, not every one. The sample holds about 51,000 clones, 90% to 95% seen once. Specimen: CD4+ T cells from peripheral blood mononuclear cells, collected in the second trimester of pregnancy. The receptors come from a female donor with multiple sclerosis, enrolled in a pregnancy study.

The chain combines TRBV4-3 with TRBJ2-3, with a possible D match to TRBD1 (6 bases). Trimming shortened V by 4 bases and J by 2 bases, and 13 bases separated the two germline ends. Germline assignment: CDR1 LGHNA and CDR2 YSLEER. The CDR3 runs to 15 residues. The CDR3 here is CASSPGQQSTDTQYF. CDR3 nucleotides: TGCGCCAGCAGCCCAGGACAGCAGTCCACAGATACGCAGTATTTT.

V is TRBV7-2 and J is TRBJ1-2; D gene uncertain. This CDR3 region has 11 residues. Trimming left V 3 bases short and J 4 bases short, with 3 bases between. Germline CDR1 is SGHTA and CDR2 is FQGNSA. CDR3 sequence (DNA): TGTGCCAGCAGCTTCTTCTATGGCTACACCTTC. This sequence encodes CASSFFYGYTF.

The chain is built from TRBV6-6 and TRBJ2-3; tentative D call: TRBD2 (6 bases). Per germline, CDR1 MNHNY and CDR2 SVGAGI (reference sequence). This CDR3 comprises 16 residues. The ends were cut back, 5 bases at V and 0 bases at J, with 15 bases in the middle. DNA for the CDR3: TGTGCCAGCAGTGTCGGAGGGGCTAGGAGCACAGATACGCAGTATTTT. This codes for CASSVGGARSTDTQYF.

The V call is TRBV4-2, the J call TRBJ2-7; D is possibly TRBD2 (5 bases). Germline CDR1 LGHNA, CDR2 YNFKEQ. The CDR3 is 15 amino acids. Trimming left V 1 base short and J 4 bases short, with 14 bases between. The CDR3 nucleotides read TGTGCCAGCAGCCAAGGCGGGCGGGCCGTATACGAGCAGTACTTC. As protein: CASSQGGRAVYEQYF.

J is TRBJ2-1 and V is TRBV11-1, with 9 nucleotides matching TRBD1. Per germline, CDR1 SGHAT and CDR2 FQDESV (reference sequence). The trim removed 7 bases at V and 4 bases at J, leaving 11 bases unmatched. This CDR3 has 16 residues. Here the CDR3 DNA reads TGTGCCAGCACTGGGGCCGGGACAGGGCTGTACAATGAGCAGTTCTTC. This gives the protein CASTGAGTGLYNEQFF.

The CDR3 loop reads CASSLVARGRQETQYF. The CDR3 DNA reads as TGTGCCAGCAGCTTAGTGGCGCGGGGACGGCAAGAGACCCAGTACTTC. The chain carries TRBV13 and TRBJ2-5; a possible D gene is TRBD2 (6 bases). V was shortened by 1 base and J by 2 bases, with 14 bases between the two germline ends. CDR3 length: 16 residues. Germline CDR1 and CDR2: PRHDT and FYEKMQ (reference sequence). The full variable domain, with the rest looked up from reference TRBV13 and TRBJ2-5, is AAGVIQSPRHLIKEKRETATLKCYPIPRHDTVYWYQQGPGQDPQFLISFYEKMQSDKGSIPDRFSAQQFSDYHSELNMSSLELGDSALYFCASSLVARGRQETQYFGPGTRLLVL.

In its sample, this clone was seen a few times. J is TRBJ1-4 and V is TRBV4-2; D perhaps matches TRBD1 (5 bases). This CDR3 spans 17 amino acids. The germline V and J ends were trimmed by 0 bases and 5 bases, with 16 bases remaining between them. Per the germline V gene, CDR1 is LGHNA and CDR2 is YNFKEQ. CDR3 in amino acids: CASSQDISGSANEKLFF. CDR3 DNA sequence: TGTGCCAGCAGCCAAGATATTTCAGGGTCGGCGAATGAAAAACTGTTTTTT.

The CDR3 is CASSQIPRGSNTEAFF. The DNA of the CDR3 is TGCGCCAGCAGCCAAATTCCCAGGGGCTCGAACACTGAAGCTTTCTTT. The V call is TRBV4-3, the J call TRBJ1-1, with D possibly TRBD1 on 6 matching bases. The germline CDR1 and CDR2 sequences are LGHNA and YSLEER. V was cut by 2 bases and J by 1 base, with 14 bases left in between. The CDR3 spans 16 residues.

The chain combines TRBV11-1 with TRBJ2-1; weak D call: TRBD1 (5 bases). Germline CDR1 and CDR2: SGHAT and FQDESV (reference sequence). The CDR3 is 12 amino acids. V lost 4 bases and J lost 9, with 10 bases in between. The CDR3 spells CASSSGHGEQFF. The CDR3 bases are TGTGCCAGCAGCTCCGGACACGGTGAGCAGTTCTTC.

The rearrangement joins TRBV27 to TRBJ1-5; perhaps TRBD1 as D (6 bases). CDR3 length: 14 amino acids. Germline loops: CDR1 MNHEY, CDR2 SMNVEV (reference sequence). Trimming took 1 base from V and 5 from J, leaving 9 bases between them. CDR3 amino acids: CASSLYRDDQPQHF. CDR3 DNA sequence: TGTGCCAGCAGTTTATACAGGGATGATCAGCCCCAGCATTTT.

The chain joins TRBV7-2 to TRBJ2-7; D perhaps matches TRBD1 (7 bases). With 5 bases removed from V and 4 bases from J, the gap between germline ends came to 18 bases. Germline CDR1 SGHTA, CDR2 FQGNSA. This CDR3 has 15 amino acids. CDR3 nucleotide sequence: TGTGCCAGCAGCCTGTCTGGAGGGGGCGCATACGAGCAGTACTTC. Its protein is CASSLSGGGAYEQYF.

The chain has TRBV7-2 and TRBJ2-7; D is perhaps TRBD2 (6 bases). Germline V gene lookup returns CDR1 SGHTA and CDR2 FQGNSA. CDR3 length equals 16 residues. Trimming took off 2 bases at V and 0 bases at J, with 14 bases between the two ends. The DNA of the CDR3 is TGTGCCAGCAGCTTAAGGTCCGGAGGGAGCTCCTACGAGCAGTACTTC. Its translation is CASSLRSGGSSYEQYF.

The chain couples TRBV6-1 to TRBJ1-1; D unresolved. The CDR3 spans 13 residues. Germline V lookup: CDR1 MNHNS, CDR2 SASEGT. Trimming shortened V by 6 bases and J by 0 bases, and 8 bases separated the two germline ends. The CDR3 reads CASSAQVNTEAFF. CDR3 in DNA: TGTGCCAGCAGCGCTCAGGTGAACACTGAAGCTTTCTTT.

The chain employs TRBV2 and TRBJ2-7; 8 bases agree with TRBD2. The CDR3 loop spans 16 amino acids. Germline values: CDR1 SNHLY, CDR2 FYNNEI. The J segment lost 4 bases and the V segment lost 1 base, leaving 9 bases of the junction unmatched. CDR3 amino acids: CASSEERTSNGYEQYF. CDR3 DNA: TGTGCCAGCAGTGAAGAGAGGACTAGCAATGGGTACGAGCAGTACTTC.

CDR3 region: CSVLTGGSFMNTEAFF. CDR3 bases: TGCAGCGTTCTTACAGGGGGGTCTTTCATGAACACTGAAGCTTTCTTT. The chain couples TRBV29-1 to TRBJ1-1; TRBD1 agrees at 8 bases. CDR1 and CDR2 from the germline V gene are SQVTM and ANQGSEA. This CDR3 has 16 amino acids. Losses at the gene ends were 5 bases for V and 0 bases for J; bases not matched to a gene: 11.

The V call is TRBV5-6, the J call TRBJ1-2, with TRBD1 matching 9 bases. Losses at the gene ends were 2 bases for V and 8 bases for J; bases not matched to a gene: 13. There are 16 residues in the CDR3. The germline gives CDR1 SGHDT, CDR2 YYEEEE. CDR3 DNA: TGTGCCAGCAGCTTCCTAGGGACAGGGTTAGGAGGGGGCTACACCTTC. It codes for CASSFLGTGLGGGYTF.

V usage is TRBV6-6 and J usage is TRBJ2-7, with 9 bases matching TRBD1. Trimming removed 4 bases from V and 2 bases from J; junction bases left unmatched: 9. Germline CDR1 and CDR2: MNHNY and SVGAGI (reference sequence). The CDR3 is made up of 16 amino acids. The DNA of the CDR3 is TGTGCCAGCAGTTTACAGGGGGCCGGTGGCACCTACGAGCAGTACTTC. This encodes CASSLQGAGGTYEQYF.

The rearrangement links TRBV19 to TRBJ2-3; maybe TRBD1 (5 bases). Trimming left V 1 base short and J 0 bases short, with 8 bases between. Germline CDR1 is LNHDA and CDR2 is SQIVND (reference sequence). The CDR3 length is 15 residues. CDR3 residues: CASSIAQGSTDTQYF. The DNA for the CDR3 is TGTGCCAGTAGTATAGCCCAGGGAAGCACAGATACGCAGTATTTT.

This chain connects TRBV7-2 to TRBJ1-5; 8 nucleotides match TRBD1. The CDR3 is 17 residues long. The junction had 14 bases not matched to a gene; V was cut back by 9 bases and J by 1 base. Germline V gene lookup returns CDR1 SGHTA and CDR2 FQGNSA. DNA of the CDR3: TGTGCCAGTCCGCCCCACAGGGGGTTGAGGAGCAATCAGCCCCAGCATTTT. The encoded protein is CASPPHRGLRSNQPQHF. Filled out from reference TRBV7-2 and TRBJ1-5, the complete variable domain reads GAGVSQSPSNKVTEKGKDVELRCDPISGHTALYWYRQSLGQGLEFLIYFQGNSAPDKSGLPSDRFSAERTGGSVSTLTIQRTQQEDSAVYLCASPPHRGLRSNQPQHFGDGTRLSIL.

J is TRBJ1-6 and V is TRBV5-4; TRBD1 aligns across 7 bases. CDR1 SGHNT and CDR2 YYREEE come from the germline V gene (reference sequence). Germline trimming cut 2 bases from V and 14 bases from J; bases unmatched to any gene: 13. This CDR3 has 15 amino acids. The CDR3 nucleotides read TGTGCCAGCAGCTTCGCCGGACAGGCTGGGGTCACCCTCCACTTT. It yields the protein CASSFAGQAGVTLHF.

This chain connects TRBV27 to TRBJ1-1; D unresolved. Per germline, CDR1 MNHEY and CDR2 SMNVEV (reference sequence). This CDR3 has 13 residues. V was shortened by 3 bases and J by 4 bases, with 9 bases between the two germline ends. The CDR3 loop is CASSFLGTTEAFF. CDR3 DNA sequence: TGTGCCAGCAGTTTCCTAGGTACCACTGAAGCTTTCTTT.